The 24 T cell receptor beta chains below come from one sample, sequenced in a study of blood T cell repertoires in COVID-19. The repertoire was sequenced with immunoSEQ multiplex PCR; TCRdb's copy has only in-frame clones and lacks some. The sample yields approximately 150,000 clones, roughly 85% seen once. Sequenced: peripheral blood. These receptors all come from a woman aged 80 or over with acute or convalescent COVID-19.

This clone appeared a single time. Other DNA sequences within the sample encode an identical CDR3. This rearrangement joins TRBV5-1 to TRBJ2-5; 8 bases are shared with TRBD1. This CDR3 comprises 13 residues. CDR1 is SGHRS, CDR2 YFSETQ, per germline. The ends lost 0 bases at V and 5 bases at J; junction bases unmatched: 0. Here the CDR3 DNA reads TGCGCCAGCAGCTTGGGGACAGGGGAGACCCAGTACTTC. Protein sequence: CASSLGTGETQYF.

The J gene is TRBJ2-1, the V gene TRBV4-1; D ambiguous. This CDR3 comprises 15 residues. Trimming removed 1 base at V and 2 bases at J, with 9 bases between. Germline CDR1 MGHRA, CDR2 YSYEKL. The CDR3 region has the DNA TGCGCCAGCAGCCAAGTGGAGAACCCCTACAATGAGCAGTTCTTC. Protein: CASSQVENPYNEQFF.

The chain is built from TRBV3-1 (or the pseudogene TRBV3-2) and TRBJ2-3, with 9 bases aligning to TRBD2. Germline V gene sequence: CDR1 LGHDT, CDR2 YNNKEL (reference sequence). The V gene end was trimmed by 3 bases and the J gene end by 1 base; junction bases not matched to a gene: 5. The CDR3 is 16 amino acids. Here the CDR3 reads CASSHRGTSRTDTQYF. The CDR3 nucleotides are TGTGCCAGCAGCCATCGCGGGACTAGCCGCACAGATACGCAGTATTTT.

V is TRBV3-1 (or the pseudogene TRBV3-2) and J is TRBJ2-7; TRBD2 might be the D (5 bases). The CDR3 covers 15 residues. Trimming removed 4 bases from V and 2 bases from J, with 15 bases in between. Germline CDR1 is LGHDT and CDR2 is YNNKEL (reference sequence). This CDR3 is CASSPRGGVPYEQYF. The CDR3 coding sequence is TGTGCCAGCAGCCCTCGGGGTGGGGTTCCCTACGAGCAGTACTTC.

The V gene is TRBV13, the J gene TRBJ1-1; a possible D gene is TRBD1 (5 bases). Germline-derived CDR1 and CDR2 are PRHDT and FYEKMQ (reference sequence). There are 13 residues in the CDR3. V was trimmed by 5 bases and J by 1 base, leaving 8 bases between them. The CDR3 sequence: CASSGAGNTEAFF. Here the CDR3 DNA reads TGTGCCAGCAGCGGGGCAGGGAACACTGAAGCTTTCTTT.

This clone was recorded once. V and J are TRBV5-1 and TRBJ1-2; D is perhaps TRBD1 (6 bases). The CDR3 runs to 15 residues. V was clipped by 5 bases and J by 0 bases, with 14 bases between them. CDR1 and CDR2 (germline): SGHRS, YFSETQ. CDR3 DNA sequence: TGCGCCAGCAGTCGAGCCACAGGGACTAACTATGGCTACACCTTC. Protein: CASSRATGTNYGYTF.

The CDR3 loop reads CASSPEGAYMNTEAFF. CDR3 DNA sequence: TGTGCCAGCTCGCCGGAGGGGGCGTACATGAACACTGAAGCTTTCTTT. The chain has TRBV18 and TRBJ1-1; 7 bases agree with TRBD1. Per germline, CDR1 KGHSH and CDR2 LQKENI. V gave up 6 bases and J gave up 0 bases; unmatched junction bases: 10. This CDR3 comprises 16 residues.

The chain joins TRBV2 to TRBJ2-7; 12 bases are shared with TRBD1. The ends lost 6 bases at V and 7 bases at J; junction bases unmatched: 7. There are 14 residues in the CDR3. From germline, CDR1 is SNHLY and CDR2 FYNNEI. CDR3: CASRRDRGPREQYF. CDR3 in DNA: TGTGCCAGCAGGAGGGACAGGGGGCCGAGGGAGCAGTACTTC. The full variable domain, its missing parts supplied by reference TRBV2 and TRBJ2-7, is EPEVTQTPSHQVTQMGQEVILRCVPISNHLYFYWYRQILGQKVEFLVSFYNNEISEKSEIFDDQFSVERPDGSNFTLKIRSTKLEDSAMYFCASRRDRGPREQYFGPGTRLTVT.

The CDR3 DNA is TGTGCCAGCAGCGGACAGGGGGGGGCAACTGAAGCTTTCTTT. This encodes CASSGQGGATEAFF. The chain employs TRBV2 and TRBJ1-1, with 10 bases matching TRBD1. CDR1 is SNHLY and CDR2 is FYNNEI in the germline V gene. This CDR3 has 14 residues. V was pared by 6 bases and J by 5 bases, with 6 bases of the junction left unmatched.

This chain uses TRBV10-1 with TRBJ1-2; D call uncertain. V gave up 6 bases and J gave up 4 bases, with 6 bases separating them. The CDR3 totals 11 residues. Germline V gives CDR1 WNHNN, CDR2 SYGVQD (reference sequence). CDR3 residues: CASRDFYGYTF. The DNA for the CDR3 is TGCGCCAGCAGGGACTTCTATGGCTACACCTTC.

The CDR3 protein is CASSNRAEQYF. CDR3 sequence (DNA): TGTGCCAGCAGTAACAGGGCCGAGCAGTACTTC. This chain uses TRBV6-2 or TRBV6-3 with TRBJ2-7; D possibly corresponds to TRBD1 (6 bases). CDR1 MNHEY and CDR2 SVGEGT come from the germline V gene. This CDR3 is built from 11 residues. The ends were cut back, 5 bases at V and 6 bases at J, with 8 bases in the middle.

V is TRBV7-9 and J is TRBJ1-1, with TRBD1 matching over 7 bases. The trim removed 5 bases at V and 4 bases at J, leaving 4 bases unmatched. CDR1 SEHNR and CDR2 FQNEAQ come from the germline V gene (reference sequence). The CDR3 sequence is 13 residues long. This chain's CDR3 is CASSKEGATEAFF. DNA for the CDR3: TGTGCCAGCAGCAAGGAGGGGGCCACTGAAGCTTTCTTT.

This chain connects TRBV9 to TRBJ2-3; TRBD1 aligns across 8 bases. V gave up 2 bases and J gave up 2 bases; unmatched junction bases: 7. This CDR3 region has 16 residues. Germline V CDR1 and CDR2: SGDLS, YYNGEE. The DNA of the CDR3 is TGTGCCAGCAGCGTTGGGACCAGGGGGCCCACAGATACGCAGTATTTT. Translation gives CASSVGTRGPTDTQYF.

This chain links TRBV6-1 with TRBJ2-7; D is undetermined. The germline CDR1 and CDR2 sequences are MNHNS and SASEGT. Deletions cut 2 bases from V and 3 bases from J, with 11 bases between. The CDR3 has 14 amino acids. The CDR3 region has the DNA TGTGCCAGCAGTGAAAGTGGCCAGTACTACGAGCAGTACTTC. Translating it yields CASSESGQYYEQYF.

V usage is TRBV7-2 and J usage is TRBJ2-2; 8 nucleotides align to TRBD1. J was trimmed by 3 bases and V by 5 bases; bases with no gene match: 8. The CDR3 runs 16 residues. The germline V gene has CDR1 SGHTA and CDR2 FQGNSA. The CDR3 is CASSKRTGLDTGELFF. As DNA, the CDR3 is TGTGCCAGCAGCAAGCGGACAGGGTTGGACACCGGGGAGCTGTTTTTT.

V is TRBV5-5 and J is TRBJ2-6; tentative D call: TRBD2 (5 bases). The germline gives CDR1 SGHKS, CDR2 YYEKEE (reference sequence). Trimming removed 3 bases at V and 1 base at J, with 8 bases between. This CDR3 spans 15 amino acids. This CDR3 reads CASSSGVSGANVLTF. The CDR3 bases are TGTGCCAGCAGCTCCGGGGTATCTGGGGCCAACGTCCTGACTTTC.

CDR3 loop: CASSPNVGLAKYEQYF. CDR3 DNA sequence: TGTGCCAGCAGCCCAAATGTGGGACTAGCAAAATACGAGCAGTACTTC. The chain links TRBV11-2 to TRBJ2-7; 9 bases match TRBD2. J was trimmed by 4 bases and V by 5 bases; bases with no gene match: 12. The germline V gene has CDR1 SGHAT and CDR2 FQNNGV. This CDR3 comprises 16 residues.

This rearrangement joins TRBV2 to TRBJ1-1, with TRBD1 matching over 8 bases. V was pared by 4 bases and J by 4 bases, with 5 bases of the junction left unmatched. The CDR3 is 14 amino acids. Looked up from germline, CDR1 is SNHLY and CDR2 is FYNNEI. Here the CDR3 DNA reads TGTGCCAGCAGTGTATCAGGGGGCATCACTGAAGCTTTCTTT. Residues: CASSVSGGITEAFF.

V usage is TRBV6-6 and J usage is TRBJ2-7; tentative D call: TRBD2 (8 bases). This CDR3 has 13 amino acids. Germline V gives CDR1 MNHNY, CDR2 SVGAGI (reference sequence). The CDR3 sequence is CSTGGPRGYEQYF. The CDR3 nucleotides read TGTTCAACGGGGGGGCCCAGGGGGTACGAGCAGTACTTC.

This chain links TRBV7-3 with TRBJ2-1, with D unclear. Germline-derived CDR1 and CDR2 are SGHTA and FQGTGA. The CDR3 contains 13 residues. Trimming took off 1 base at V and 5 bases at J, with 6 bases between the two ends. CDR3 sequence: CASSLSQNNEQFF. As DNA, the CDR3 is TGTGCCAGCAGCTTAAGCCAGAACAATGAGCAGTTCTTC.

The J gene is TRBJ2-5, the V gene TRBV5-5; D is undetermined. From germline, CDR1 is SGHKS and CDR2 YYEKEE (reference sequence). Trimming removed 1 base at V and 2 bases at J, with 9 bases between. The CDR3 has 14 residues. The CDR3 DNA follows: TGTGCCAGCAGCTTGTTTACGGAGCAAGAGACCCAGTACTTC. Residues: CASSLFTEQETQYF.

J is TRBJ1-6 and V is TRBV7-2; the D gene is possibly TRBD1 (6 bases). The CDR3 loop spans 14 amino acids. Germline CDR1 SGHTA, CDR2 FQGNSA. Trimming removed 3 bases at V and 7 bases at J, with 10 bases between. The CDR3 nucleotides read TGTGCCAGCAGCTTCCAGGGGAGCAATTCACCCCTCCACTTT. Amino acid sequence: CASSFQGSNSPLHF.

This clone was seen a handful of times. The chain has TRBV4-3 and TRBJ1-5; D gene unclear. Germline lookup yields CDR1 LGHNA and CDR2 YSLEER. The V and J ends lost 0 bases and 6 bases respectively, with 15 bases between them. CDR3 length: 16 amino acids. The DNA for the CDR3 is TGCGCCAGCAGCCAAGATTCCGGGGTTAGTAGTCAGCCCCAGCATTTT. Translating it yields CASSQDSGVSSQPQHF.

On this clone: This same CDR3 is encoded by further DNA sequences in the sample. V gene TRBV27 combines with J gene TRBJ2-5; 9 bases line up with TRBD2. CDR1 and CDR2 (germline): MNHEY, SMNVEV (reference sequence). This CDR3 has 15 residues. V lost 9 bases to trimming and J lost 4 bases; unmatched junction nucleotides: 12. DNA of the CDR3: TGTGCCAGTAGCCCGGGACTAGCAAGTCCAGAGACCCAGTACTTC. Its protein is CASSPGLASPETQYF.